This is a list of T cell receptor beta chains from one sample in a study of blood T cell repertoires in COVID-19. TCRdb's table, derived via immunoSEQ multiplex PCR, lists solely in-frame clones and lacks some. The table shows hundreds of thousands of clones, with roughly 85% occurring only once. The sequencing sample was made of PBMCs or T cells enriched from blood (not recorded which). The receptor set was obtained from a woman aged 50 to 60 who had recovered from COVID-19. The CDR3 runs from the conserved cysteine through the conserved F or W. The D gene is left open where the match is weak. The size of a clone is reported for some rows only, either as once, few or many, or as a class for expanded clones.

TRBV21-1,TRBJ1-2,.,.,TGTGCCAGCAGCAACCCCGCCGGTTGGGCTCGCTACACCTTC,CASSNPAGWARYTF
TRBV3-1/TRBV3-2,TRBJ1-1,.,TRBD1,TGTGCCAGCAGCCGAATGACAGGGCAGAACACTGAAGCTTTCTTT,CASSRMTGQNTEAFF
TRBV9,TRBJ1-6,.,.,TGTGCCAGCAGCGTAGACGCGGAGAATTCACCCCTCCACTTT,CASSVDAENSPLHF
TRBV19,TRBJ1-2,few,.,TGTGCCAGTAGTAGGGCAACAGGCAACTATGGCTACACCTTC,CASSRATGNYGYTF
TRBV5-1,TRBJ2-5,.,TRBD2,TGCGCCAGCAGCTTTCAACTAGCGATAGATGGGGAGACCCAGTACTTC,CASSFQLAIDGETQYF
TRBV5-5,TRBJ2-5,once,.,TGTGCCAGCAGCCGACTGGGGGGGCAGGAGACCCAGTACTTC,CASSRLGGQETQYF
TRBV7-9,TRBJ1-2,.,.,TGTGCCAGCAGCCCGAGGCACCTACAGGGTCAAGGCTATGGCTACACCTTC,CASSPRHLQGQGYGYTF
TRBV19,TRBJ2-6,.,.,TGTGCCAGTAGTATTACAGACTCTGGGGCCAACGTCCTGACTTTC,CASSITDSGANVLTF
TRBV5-6,TRBJ1-6,once,.,TGTGCCAGCAACACGGGCTCCTATAATTCACCCCTCCACTTT,CASNTGSYNSPLHF
TRBV28,TRBJ1-4,.,.,TGTGCCAGCAGGGGTACGAAGCGAGGGTGGACTAATGAAAAACTGTTTTTT,CASRGTKRGWTNEKLFF
TRBV29-1,TRBJ2-2,.,TRBD1,TGCAGCTTCGGACAGGGAAACACCGGGGAGCTGTTTTTT,CSFGQGNTGELFF
TRBV7-2,TRBJ1-1,.,TRBD1,TGTGCCAGCAGCTTAGGGGACAGATCTAGAGGGGCTGAAGCTTTCTTT,CASSLGDRSRGAEAFF
TRBV7-9,TRBJ1-1,.,.,TGTGCCAGCAGACTTACAGAAAACACTGAAGCTTTCTTT,CASRLTENTEAFF
TRBV18,TRBJ2-7,.,.,TGTGCCAGCTCCCCGGACAGTTTCAACTCCTACGAGCAGTACTTC,CASSPDSFNSYEQYF
TRBV4-1,TRBJ1-4,.,TRBD1,TGCGCCAGCAGCCACGGCCTCCAGGGGGCAAGGGAAAAACTGTTTTTT,CASSHGLQGAREKLFF
TRBV19,TRBJ1-1,.,.,TGTGCCAGTAGGATCGGAGTCACTGAAGCTTTCTTT,CASRIGVTEAFF
TRBV30,TRBJ1-6,.,TRBD1,TGTGCCCAGGGGGTTTCACCCCTCCACTTT,CAQGVSPLHF
TRBV27,TRBJ2-7,.,TRBD1,TGTGCCAGCAGTGCCCAACCGGGACAGTTGTACGAGCAGTACTTC,CASSAQPGQLYEQYF